The sequence of this TCR beta chain was determined in a study of T cells in Graves' hyperthyroidism and ophthalmopathy. RNA transcripts gave rise to amplified TCR beta CDR3 regions. When the TCR CDR3 underwent first-round RT-PCR, the HTBI primer set was used. TCRdb re-called the multiplex PCR reads with MiXCR, one entry per CDR3 protein. The sample lists about 840,000 distinct CDR3 sequences, roughly 37% occurring once. This clonotype was counted many times. There are 12 residues in the CDR3. V dropped 4 bases and J dropped 2 bases, with 5 bases sitting between them. Germline lookup yields CDR1 SQVTM and CDR2 ANQGSEA.

The sequenced material came from blood. This chain connects TRBV29-1 to TRBJ1-4; no clear D gene. The sequence was collected from a man aged 18-30 years with Graves' hyperthyroidism. This CDR3 is CSVGGTNEKLFF. The CDR3 region has the DNA TGCAGCGTTGGTGGCACTAATGAAAAACTGTTTTTT.